One sample yielded the 11 T cell receptor delta chains listed below, sequenced in a study of gamma-delta T cells after stem cell transplantation (dated by TCRdb to the mid-2010s). Library preparation employed RT-PCR. Instrument on record: Illumina MiSeq. Clone calls in TCRdb were regenerated from the public reads with CATT, after which identical DNA sequences shared one row. Recorded for this sample are some 2,500 delta-chain clones; around 1.6% of them occurred a single time. The top ten constitute around 44% of the sample. Material: gamma-delta T cells. The receptors come from a human donor. It is not recorded whose cells these are; they may come from a transplant donor.

Concerning this clone itself: For this DNA, TCRdb reports the protein of a much larger clone, which diverges at residue 5, most likely from a read error; the protein presented here is translated directly from the DNA. J is TRDJ1 and V is TRDV2; D gene unclear. The CDR3 totals 15 residues. Trimming stripped 2 bases from V and 1 base from J, with 13 bases between. The germline V gene encodes CDR1 GEAIGNYY and CDR2 EKD. This chain's CDR3 is CACDIVSGTTDKLIF. For the CDR3, the DNA is TGTGCCTGTGACATCGTATCTGGAACCACCGATAAACTCATCTTT.

To note about this clone: TCRdb's entry gives the protein of a much larger clone, which mismatches this DNA's translation at residue 4, likely from a read error; the protein reported here is translated from the DNA. The chain recombines TRDV2 with TRDJ1, with 12 bases matching TRDD3. The V gene's germline CDR1 is GEAIGNYY and CDR2 EKD. This CDR3 comprises 13 residues. Unmatched junction bases numbered 9, after V lost 5 bases and J lost 12 bases. The CDR3: CACGSILGDTVIF. CDR3 nucleotide sequence: TGTGCCTGTGGCTCAATACTGGGGGATACCGTCATCTTT.

This clone was detected a few times. This sequence joins TRDV2 and TRDJ3; 10 bases align to TRDD3. The CDR3 has 20 residues. Germline V lookup: CDR1 GEAIGNYY, CDR2 EKD. V trimming: 3 bases; J trimming: 1 base; junction bases outside the gene matches: 11. The chain's CDR3 is CACDFTGGSKFSWDTRQMFF. Here the CDR3 DNA reads TGTGCCTGTGACTTTACTGGGGGATCTAAGTTTTCCTGGGACACCCGACAGATGTTTTTC.

Turning to this clone: A clone one base away is much larger, so this may be a read error. The genes are TRDV1 and TRDJ2; TRDD3 matches 13 bases. Germline V gene data show CDR1 as TSWWSYY and CDR2 as QGS. This CDR3 contains 23 residues. V dropped 0 bases and J dropped 4; count of bases not matched to a gene: 20. The CDR3 here is CALGELRLDWGIRLIASTAQLFF. The DNA of the CDR3 is TGTGCTCTTGGGGAACTCCGCCTCGACTGGGGGATACGCTTGATCGCTTCGACAGCACAACTCTTCTTT.

This clone occurred a few times. This may come from a read error, since a much larger clone is one base off. Within the sample, other DNA sequences also encode this same CDR3. This chain joins TRDV1 and TRDJ1; 7 bases are a match to TRDD2. Germline V lookup: CDR1 TSWWSYY, CDR2 QGS. The junction had 19 bases not matched to a gene; V was cut back by 3 bases and J by 0 bases. The CDR3 length is 20 residues. The CDR3 region has the DNA TGTGCTCTTGGGGACCCCATTCCTACGTCAGATACTCCGGACACCGATAAACTCATCTTT. This codes for CALGDPIPTSDTPDTDKLIF.

As for this clone: A single base separates this from a much larger clone, so it may be a read error. The rearrangement uses TRDV3 and TRDJ1, with D possibly being TRDD3 (5 bases). Germline-derived CDR1 and CDR2 are TVYSNPD and GDNSRS (reference sequence). V lost 5 bases, J lost 3 bases, and 28 bases lay in between. The length of the CDR3 is 17 residues. CDR3 sequence: CASDNLLGEGGADKLIF. In nucleotides, the CDR3 is TGTGCCAGTGACAATCTACTCGGCGAGGGGGGGGCCGATAAACTCATCTTT.

There are a few counts of this clone. A far larger clone lies a single base away; this is likely a read error. Other DNA sequences in the same sample also yield this CDR3. The chain recombines TRDV2 with TRDJ1; unclear D gene. The V end lost 1 base, the J end lost 4 bases, and 15 bases lay between the germline ends. Germline CDR1 is GEAIGNYY and CDR2 is EKD. This CDR3 contains 15 residues. The CDR3 here is CACDTLYSAGDKLIF. CDR3 nucleotides: TGTGCCTGTGACACGCTGTACTCAGCCGGCGATAAACTCATCTTT.

This clone was seen a few times. The protein in TCRdb stems from a much larger clone and differs at residue 9 from this DNA's translation, likely a read error; here the protein is translated from the DNA. The chain is built from TRDV2 and TRDJ1; the D gene is possibly TRDD3 (5 bases). This CDR3 region has 15 residues. The V gene's germline CDR1 is GEAIGNYY and CDR2 EKD. V lost 6 bases, J lost 4 bases, and 20 bases lay in between. CDR3 sequence reads: CACLNLLEDRDKLIF. CDR3 bases: TGTGCCTGTCTAAATTTACTGGAGGACCGCGATAAACTCATCTTT.

This clone was seen a few times. The protein that TCRdb holds for this DNA derives from a much larger clone and differs from the translated DNA at residue 6, which likely indicates a read error; the protein shown here is translated from the DNA. This chain joins TRDV2 and TRDJ1; TRDD3 agrees at 8 bases. V shed 1 base, J shed 5 bases, and the junction held 14 bases outside the gene matches. The germline CDR1 and CDR2 sequences are GEAIGNYY and EKD. This CDR3 is 17 amino acids long. CDR3 loop: CACDTSGGGGERDKLIF. The CDR3 nucleotides read TGTGCCTGTGACACGTCTGGGGGAGGCGGCGAGCGGGATAAACTCATCTTT.

The rearrangement joins TRDV2 to TRDJ1; TRDD3 is a possible D gene (6 bases). Trimming stripped 3 bases from V and 0 bases from J, with 43 bases between. CDR1 and CDR2 from the germline V gene are GEAIGNYY and EKD. The CDR3 runs to 25 residues. The CDR3 loop reads CACDQLTSLGIRGPAGTRDTDKLIF. For the CDR3, the DNA is TGTGCCTGTGACCAATTGACCTCACTGGGTATCCGAGGTCCGGCGGGGACGAGAGACACCGATAAACTCATCTTT.

This clone qualifies as medium-sized. For the CDR3, the DNA is TGTGCCTGTGACACCATACTGGGGGATACCCCCAACGCCGATAAACTCATCTTT. This sequence encodes CACDTILGDTPNADKLIF. This rearrangement joins TRDV2 to TRDJ1; 12 bases align to TRDD3. J lost 3 bases, V lost 0 bases, and 10 bases had no gene match. This CDR3 has 18 residues. Looked up from germline, CDR1 is GEAIGNYY and CDR2 is EKD.